A selection of T cell receptor beta chains follows, all from one sample in a study of cytomegalovirus exposure and HLA in healthy donors. The table came from immunoSEQ multiplex PCR; TCRdb's copy has only in-frame clones and leaves some out. The table has about 130,000 clones, around 77% seen once; the top ten hold more than 0.95%. What was sequenced was PBMCs. These receptors were obtained from a man in his forties or fifties in good health and CMV-seronegative. The CDR3 runs from the conserved cysteine through the conserved F or W. Not all rows give a size; the values are once, few, many and, for expanded clones, a class.

>NA|TRBV6-1|TRBJ2-7
CASSGLAGGGSYEQYF
>NA|TRBV5-4|TRBJ2-5
CASSLGGQETQYF
>NA|TRBV5-1|TRBJ2-5
CASSLYSLAGGETQYF
>NA|TRBV5-1|TRBJ2-5
CASSLASGRSYGSTQYF
>NA|TRBV5-1|TRBJ2-2
CASSLRAGAGELFF
>NA|TRBV28|TRBJ2-3
CASSLGTSGGPTDTQYF
>once|TRBV19|TRBJ2-7
CASSPRGLAGNHEQYF
>NA|TRBV9|TRBJ2-3
CASSPPTTSGSRKYF
>NA|TRBV19|TRBJ2-3
CASSIPGGPIIPDTQYF
>NA|TRBV19|TRBJ1-4
CASNKPGQGVEKLFF
>NA|TRBV7-9|TRBJ2-6
CASSSVGVPGANVLTF
>few|TRBV5-4|TRBJ2-7
CASSLKKREYEQYF
>NA|TRBV28|TRBJ2-2
CASSSPGGRNTGELFF
>NA|TRBV2|TRBJ2-7
CASSAQGSGYYEQYF
>NA|TRBV5-6|TRBJ2-1
CASSLGEGALYNEQFF
>NA|TRBV6-6|TRBJ2-7
CASSPQTVFRDEQYF
>NA|TRBV11-3|TRBJ2-5
CASTEGSGRRGETQYF
>NA|TRBV5-8|TRBJ1-5
CASSLPGQGNQPQHF
>NA|TRBV5-1|TRBJ1-5
CASSLAAGPYSNQPQHF
>few|TRBV7-2|TRBJ2-1
CASKTGGIVGDNEQFF
>NA|TRBV29-1|TRBJ1-1
CSVERDMNTEAFF
>NA|TRBV4-3|TRBJ2-3
CASSQGASVSTDTQYF
>once|TRBV7-9|TRBJ1-1
CASSLGGQGKGTEAFF
>NA|TRBV19|TRBJ2-1
CASSATSGRDYNEQFF
>NA|TRBV7-8|TRBJ1-6
CASSKGTGLDSPLHF
>NA|TRBV7-8|TRBJ2-1
CASSRVGTSGYNEQFF
>NA|TRBV5-1|TRBJ2-7
CAGRLAGGQSYEQYF
>once|TRBV11-3|TRBJ2-1
CASSETSWNEQFF
>NA|TRBV19|TRBJ2-5
CASSDTGKEETQYF
>NA|TRBV5-1|TRBJ2-3
CASSGPSTDTQYF
>NA|TRBV7-2|TRBJ2-5
CASSLGDRVGETQYF
>NA|TRBV11-2|TRBJ2-3
CASSLDRGRWSPF